The T cell receptor (beta chain) under discussion was sequenced for a study of T cell responses to AZD1222 COVID-19 vaccine. With regard to this clone: Its antigen is not identified.

Trimming at V came to 0 bases and at J to 4 bases, leaving 3 bases not matched to a gene. The germline V gene encodes CDR1 SGHTA and CDR2 FQGNSA. The CDR3 spans 15 residues. Whole-study results and caveats: The donor cohort was predominantly white British with a female majority, and clonal diversity may have been underestimated. Baseline antibody screening turned up just five to seven seropositive AZD1222 recipients. Spike-specific TCR breadth and depth grew following two AZD1222 doses. Among spike-specific TCRs, nearly half reportedly target unmutated variant regions.

Produced via immunoSEQ multiplex PCR; TCRdb's table is partial and in-frame only. The table has around 270,000 clones, 90% to 95% seen once. Specimen: peripheral blood, collected 28 days after the second AZD1222 dose. The chain carries TRBV7-2 and TRBJ2-3; 8 nucleotides line up with TRBD2. The source is an adult who received the AZD1222 COVID-19 vaccine. CDR3 amino acids: CASSLAAGGSDTQYF. DNA for the CDR3: TGTGCCAGCAGCTTAGCGGCGGGAGGATCAGATACGCAGTATTTT. Filled out from reference TRBV7-2 and TRBJ2-3, the complete variable domain reads GAGVSQSPSNKVTEKGKDVELRCDPISGHTALYWYRQSLGQGLEFLIYFQGNSAPDKSGLPSDRFSAERTGGSVSTLTIQRTQQEDSAVYLCASSLAAGGSDTQYFGPGTRLTVL.